The 31 T cell receptor beta chains presented below share a single source sample, sequenced in a study of T cells in Graves' hyperthyroidism and ophthalmopathy. Regions amplified from RNA transcripts were the TCR beta CDR3 regions. The primer set for the first-round RT-PCR of the TCR CDR3 was HTBI. TCRdb independently ran MiXCR on the multiplex PCR reads; one entry per CDR3 protein. The sample shows about 210,000 distinct CDR3 sequences, about 16% of them seen only once. The material sequenced was blood. The receptors here all came from a man in his forties or fifties with Graves' hyperthyroidism.

The rearrangement joins TRBV19 to TRBJ2-1; D is undetermined. The germline CDR1 and CDR2 sequences are LNHDA and SQIVND (reference sequence). V was pared by 0 bases and J by 4 bases, with 7 bases between. The CDR3 runs to 14 residues. The CDR3 sequence is CASSIDLGYNEQFF. The DNA for the CDR3 is TGTGCCAGTAGTATAGATCTCGGTTACAATGAGCAGTTCTTC.

This clonotype has only a few counts. This may be a read error: a much more frequent sequence differs by one nucleotide. J is TRBJ2-3 and V is TRBV7-4; 8 bases line up with TRBD1. The length of the CDR3 is 14 residues. Per germline, CDR1 SGHVT and CDR2 SQSDAQ. DNA of the CDR3: TGTGCCAGCAGTGCAAGACAGGGGTCAGATACGCGGTATTTT. It translates to CASSARQGSDTRYF.

This clonotype was counted ten times or more. The chain carries TRBV5-1 and TRBJ1-2; 8 bases agree with TRBD1. V lost 3 bases to trimming and J lost 5 bases; unmatched junction nucleotides: 9. Germline V CDR1 and CDR2: SGHRS, YFSETQ. The CDR3 has 15 residues. This chain's CDR3 is CASSSHRGGGYGYTF. The CDR3 DNA reads TGCGCCAGCAGCTCTCACAGGGGGGGTGGATATGGCTACACCTTC.

At least ten counts were recorded for this clonotype. This chain joins TRBV28 and TRBJ2-7; D gene unclear. This CDR3 spans 14 amino acids. CDR1 is MDHEN and CDR2 is SYDVKM in the germline V gene. With 2 bases removed from V and 2 bases from J, the gap between germline ends came to 10 bases. CDR3 DNA sequence: TGTGCCAGCAGTTTAACGTTAGCCCCCTACGAGCAGTACTTC. The encoded protein is CASSLTLAPYEQYF.

The chain is built from TRBV6-2 or TRBV6-3 and TRBJ2-7; D is unresolved. The CDR3 extends over 16 amino acids. Between the trimmed V and J ends, which lost 0 bases and 6 bases, there was a span of 18 bases. Germline CDR1 is MNHEY and CDR2 is SVGEGT. The CDR3 coding sequence is TGTGCCAGCAGTTACTCGAAGGCAGAAGCCTACTGCGAGCAGTACTTC. Translating gives CASSYSKAEAYCEQYF.

This chain joins TRBV13 and TRBJ1-2, with TRBD1 as a possible D gene (6 bases). Trimming took off 4 bases at V and 4 bases at J, with 16 bases between the two ends. There are 15 residues in the CDR3. Germline V gene lookup returns CDR1 PRHDT and CDR2 FYEKMQ (reference sequence). In DNA form, the CDR3 reads TGTGCCAGCAGCTCCTACAAGACAGGCGTCTATGGCTACACCTTC. Translation: CASSSYKTGVYGYTF.

This clonotype was detected ten times or more. This rearrangement joins TRBV28 to TRBJ2-1, with TRBD1 as a possible D gene (5 bases). V lost 5 bases, J lost 7 bases, and 15 bases lay in between. Germline V gives CDR1 MDHEN, CDR2 SYDVKM. This CDR3 contains 14 residues. The DNA of the CDR3 is TGTGCCAGCAGTCCCTTTACGAGACAGAATGAGCAGTTCTTC. It encodes CASSPFTRQNEQFF.

This clonotype was found a few times. The gene calls are TRBV3-1 and TRBJ2-1, with a weak D call TRBD2 (5 bases). Germline CDR1 and CDR2: LGHDT and YNNKEL (reference sequence). Trimming cost V 5 bases and J 6 bases, with 17 bases left between them. The CDR3 has 15 amino acids. CDR3 nucleotide sequence: TGTGCCAGCAGCAAACTAGTTCGCCCTCCCAATGAGCAGTTCTTC. As protein: CASSKLVRPPNEQFF.

This clonotype appeared many times. The chain combines TRBV28 with TRBJ1-4; possible D gene TRBD1, 5 bases. The CDR3 covers 14 residues. CDR1 and CDR2 (germline): MDHEN, SYDVKM. Trimming left V 5 bases short and J 0 bases short, with 7 bases between. CDR3 protein: CASSQGTTNEKLFF. The DNA for the CDR3 is TGTGCCAGCAGTCAGGGTACAACTAATGAAAAACTGTTTTTT.

In this sample, this clonotype turned up many times. The chain carries TRBV7-2 and TRBJ1-2; D is unclear. Germline V gives CDR1 SGHTA, CDR2 FQGNSA. The CDR3 length is 12 residues. V lost 5 bases, J lost 4 bases, and 8 bases lay in between. CDR3 DNA sequence: TGTGCCAGCAGCCTCCTTGGCTATGGCTACACCTTC. Its translation: CASSLLGYGYTF. Variable domain in full (rest from reference TRBV7-2 and TRBJ1-2): GAGVSQSPSNKVTEKGKDVELRCDPISGHTALYWYRQSLGQGLEFLIYFQGNSAPDKSGLPSDRFSAERTGGSVSTLTIQRTQQEDSAVYLCASSLLGYGYTFGSGTRLTVV.

The chain recombines TRBV12-3 or TRBV12-4 with TRBJ2-7; 8 positions agree with TRBD2. This CDR3 is 14 amino acids long. J lost 6 bases, V lost 7 bases, and 11 bases had no gene match. In nucleotides, the CDR3 is TGTGCCAGCACCCCGACCGGGACTAGTAGCGAGCAGTACTTC. Its protein is CASTPTGTSSEQYF.

This clonotype occurred many times. The CDR3 DNA sequence: TGTGCCAGCAGTCCCCCTAGCGGGGGGGCCAGCACCGGGGAGCTGTTTTTT. Residues: CASSPPSGGASTGELFF. The chain combines TRBV28 with TRBJ2-2; 12 bases align to TRBD2. The CDR3 is made up of 17 amino acids. Germline CDR1 reads MDHEN; CDR2 reads SYDVKM. After removal of 5 bases from V and 4 bases from J, the junction contained 8 bases not matched to a gene.

At least ten counts were recorded for this clonotype. The chain joins TRBV7-2 to TRBJ2-1; D gene uncertain. CDR3 size: 15 residues. V was cut by 1 base and J by 7 bases, with 14 bases left in between. CDR1 is SGHTA and CDR2 is FQGNSA in the germline V gene. CDR3 nucleotide sequence: TGTGCCAGCAGCTTAGGTGGGATCTGGGTGAATGAGCAGTTCTTC. The encoded protein is CASSLGGIWVNEQFF.

This clonotype was recorded at least ten times. The rearrangement uses TRBV24-1 and TRBJ2-1; D may be TRBD2 (5 bases). From germline, CDR1 is KGHDR and CDR2 SFDVKD. V dropped 8 bases and J dropped 5 bases, with 27 bases sitting between them. There are 18 residues in the CDR3. In nucleotides, the CDR3 is TGTGCCACCATAACGTCTTTGCCCCTCGGGGATACTCACAATGAGCAGTTCTTC. Protein: CATITSLPLGDTHNEQFF.

The chain combines TRBV19 with TRBJ1-1; D gene ambiguous. Trimming took 7 bases from V and 0 from J, leaving 9 bases between them. The length of the CDR3 is 13 residues. In germline, CDR1 is LNHDA, CDR2 SQIVND (reference sequence). CDR3 coding DNA: TGTGCCAGTATTGGGGATATGAACACTGAAGCTTTCTTT. This codes for CASIGDMNTEAFF.

This clonotype was recorded many times. The V gene is TRBV24-1, the J gene TRBJ2-3, with 8 bases fitting TRBD2. The CDR3 consists of 18 residues. V was clipped by 1 base and J by 6 bases; unmatched bases: 14. Germline lookup yields CDR1 KGHDR and CDR2 SFDVKD. CDR3 protein: CATSDLPQLAGSGDTQYF. CDR3 sequence (DNA): TGTGCCACCAGTGATTTACCCCAATTAGCGGGGTCGGGTGATACGCAGTATTTT.

There are many counts of this clonotype. V usage is TRBV27 and J usage is TRBJ1-4, with unresolved D. The CDR3 is 14 residues long. Per the germline V gene, CDR1 is MNHEY and CDR2 is SMNVEV (reference sequence). V was clipped by 7 bases and J by 8 bases, with 17 bases between them. The CDR3 DNA sequence: TGTGCCAGCACCACCCTCGCCCGTGGAGAAAAACTGTTTTTT. Protein sequence: CASTTLARGEKLFF. The entire variable domain, with the rest obtained from reference TRBV27 and TRBJ1-4, is as follows: EAQVTQNPRYLITVTGKKLTVTCSQNMNHEYMSWYRQDPGLGLRQIYYSMNVEVTDKGDVPEGYKVSRKEKRNFPLILESPSPNQTSLYFCASTTLARGEKLFFGSGTQLSVL.

This clonotype was recorded at least ten times. The rearrangement joins TRBV7-2 to TRBJ2-7; TRBD1 matches 7 bases. Germline CDR1 is SGHTA and CDR2 is FQGNSA. The CDR3 is made up of 15 amino acids. J gave up 1 base and V 4 bases, and 7 bases lay outside the gene matches. Here the CDR3 DNA reads TGTGCCAGCAGCTCGGGTGGGACAGTTTCCTACGAGCAGTACTTC. This gives the protein CASSSGGTVSYEQYF. The variable domain in full, with the rest retrieved from reference TRBV7-2 and TRBJ2-7, is GAGVSQSPSNKVTEKGKDVELRCDPISGHTALYWYRQSLGQGLEFLIYFQGNSAPDKSGLPSDRFSAERTGGSVSTLTIQRTQQEDSAVYLCASSSGGTVSYEQYFGPGTRLTVT.

In this sample, this clonotype turned up many times. The chain employs TRBV10-2 and TRBJ2-1; D possibly matches TRBD1 or TRBD2 (5 bases each). In germline, CDR1 is WSHSY, CDR2 SAAADI. V lost 4 bases and J 6 bases, leaving 13 bases between the germline ends. The CDR3 loop spans 14 amino acids. CDR3 sequence reads: CASSVSAGSNEQFF. The CDR3 DNA follows: TGCGCCAGCAGTGTCTCGGCAGGGAGCAATGAGCAGTTCTTC.

This clonotype was seen many times. The chain has TRBV20-1 and TRBJ2-7; possible D gene TRBD2, 5 bases. This CDR3 has 12 amino acids. The V end was cut by 6 bases, the J end by 7 bases, with 16 bases between. CDR1 is DFQATT and CDR2 is SNEGSKA in the germline V gene (reference sequence). This CDR3 is CSAPYQLGEQYF. The CDR3, as DNA: TGCAGTGCCCCTTACCAACTAGGGGAGCAGTACTTC.

The chain combines TRBV29-1 with TRBJ1-3; D might be TRBD1 (6 bases). The CDR3 is made up of 12 amino acids. Germline values: CDR1 SQVTM, CDR2 ANQGSEA. Trimming removed 3 bases from V and 4 bases from J, with 7 bases in between. The CDR3 protein is CSVEQGGNTIYF. DNA for the CDR3: TGCAGCGTTGAGCAGGGGGGAAACACCATATATTTT.

A note on this clonotype: This sequence may be a read error, since a much larger clone differs from it by one base. The chain combines TRBV7-2 with TRBJ1-2; 7 bases align to TRBD1. The CDR3 is made up of 14 amino acids. CDR1 is SGHTA, CDR2 FQGNSA, per germline. The CDR3 loop reads CPSSLVTGPAGYTF. CDR3 nucleotides: TGTCCCAGCAGCTTAGTGACAGGGCCGGCTGGCTACACCTTC. The whole variable domain, filled in from reference TRBV7-2 and TRBJ1-2, reads GAGVSQSPSNKVTEKGKDVELRCDPISGHTALYWYRQSLGQGLEFLIYFQGNSAPDKSGLPSDRFSAERTGGSVSTLTIQRTQQEDSAVYLCPSSLVTGPAGYTFGSGTRLTVV.

The CDR3, as DNA: TGCGCCAGCAGCTCCGGGACAGGGGCGATCTCCTACGAGCAGTACTTC. It translates to CASSSGTGAISYEQYF. The V call is TRBV4-3, the J call TRBJ2-7, with 10 bases that match TRBD1. V gave up 5 bases and J gave up 0 bases; unmatched junction bases: 7. The length of the CDR3 is 16 residues. Germline assignment: CDR1 LGHNA and CDR2 YSLEER.

At least ten counts were recorded for this clonotype. The chain couples TRBV7-9 to TRBJ2-7, with D possibly being TRBD1 (5 bases). The germline V and J ends were trimmed by 4 bases and 3 bases, with 10 bases remaining between them. Germline V gene lookup returns CDR1 SEHNR and CDR2 FQNEAQ (reference sequence). The CDR3 loop spans 13 amino acids. CDR3 DNA sequence: TGTGCCAGCAGCTCGACAGCCAACTACGAGCAGTACTTC. This codes for CASSSTANYEQYF.

This clonotype was observed at least ten times. The chain carries TRBV5-1 and TRBJ2-5; D is undetermined. The CDR3 spans 13 residues. The germline V gene encodes CDR1 SGHRS and CDR2 YFSETQ. Trimming removed 0 bases at V and 2 bases at J, with 5 bases between. The CDR3 DNA reads TGCGCCAGCAGCTTGGTCTTACAAGAGACCCAGTACTTC. This encodes CASSLVLQETQYF.

This clonotype was seen more than once but under ten times. Being one base from a much bigger clone, this may be a read error. This sequence joins TRBV9 and TRBJ2-7; D possibly corresponds to TRBD1 (5 bases). Germline V gene lookup returns CDR1 SGDLS and CDR2 YYNGEE. CDR3 length equals 15 residues. The DNA of the CDR3 is TGTGTCAGCAGCGTAGAAGGACAACAGTTCTACGAGCAGTACTTC. Protein: CVSSVEGQQFYEQYF.

This clonotype has at least ten counts. The chain joins TRBV3-1 to TRBJ2-7; D is unresolved. Germline CDR1 reads LGHDT; CDR2 reads YNNKEL (reference sequence). V was pared by 1 base and J by 2 bases, with 9 bases between. The CDR3 contains 14 residues. The CDR3 is CASSQGSVPYEQYF. In DNA form, the CDR3 reads TGTGCCAGCAGCCAAGGGAGCGTTCCCTACGAGCAGTACTTC.

This clonotype was observed many times. The V call is TRBV5-6, the J call TRBJ1-5; 9 bases line up with TRBD1. V lost 4 bases and J lost 0; bases outside the gene matches: 11. CDR3 length equals 18 residues. Germline loops: CDR1 SGHDT, CDR2 YYEEEE. CDR3 coding DNA: TGTGCCAGCAGCACCTACGGGACAGGGAGGTTTAGCAATCAGCCCCAGCATTTT. Protein: CASSTYGTGRFSNQPQHF.

The rearrangement uses TRBV6-1 and TRBJ2-5; no clear D. CDR1 and CDR2 (germline): MNHNS, SASEGT. There are 13 residues in the CDR3. With 6 bases removed from V and 7 bases from J, the gap between germline ends came to 15 bases. The CDR3 bases are TGTGCCAGCAGCCCAGGCAAAATCGTGACCCAGTACTTC. Translated, it gives CASSPGKIVTQYF.

Concerning this clonotype: At one boundary the junction diverges from the germline segment, which might be a read error. The CDR3 sequence: CASSLERTGHTGELSF. CDR3 nucleotides: TGTGCCAGCAGCTTGGAACGGACAGGGCACACCGGGGAGCTGTCTTTT. The chain is built from TRBV5-5 and TRBJ2-2; 8 bases align to TRBD1. The CDR3 totals 16 residues. CDR1 and CDR2 (germline): SGHKS, YYEKEE (reference sequence).

This clonotype came up a few times. The CDR3 spells CASSQVGTGGGNQPQHF. CDR3 DNA sequence: TGTGCCAGCAGCCAAGTTGGAACAGGGGGGGGCAATCAGCCCCAGCATTTT. This chain uses TRBV4-2 with TRBJ1-5, with 8 nucleotides matching TRBD1. CDR3 length: 17 amino acids. With 1 base clipped from V and 2 bases from J, the junction kept 7 bases outside the gene matches. Germline V lookup: CDR1 LGHNA, CDR2 YNFKEQ.